This TCR beta chain was identified in a study of blood T cell repertoires in COVID-19. Study as a whole: Acute and convalescent COVID-19 samples came from the United States, Italy and Spain. Sample material is recorded as cDNA or gDNA derived from T cells, B-cell-depleted T cells, or PBMCs.

Looked up from germline, CDR1 is MNHEY and CDR2 is SVGAGI. The V end was cut by 0 bases, the J end by 0 bases, with 11 bases between. The CDR3 totals 16 residues. This clone came up once. Original processing notes: Amplification from reference gene primers served as the basis for estimated nucleated cell counts. Clones were sequenced by immunoSEQ multiplex PCR, and TCRdb holds only the in-frame ones, with some missing. V, J and clone size derive from that table, while D and trimming were established from the DNA sequence. The table records roughly 270,000 clones, over 75% of them present only once. Sequenced: peripheral blood. This chain joins TRBV6-5 and TRBJ1-2; the D is unclear. This clonotype originated in a man aged 18 to 30 with active or convalescent COVID-19. CDR3 in amino acids: CASSYSGGLANYGYTF. CDR3 nucleotide sequence: TGTGCCAGCAGTTACTCAGGAGGATTAGCTAACTATGGCTACACCTTC.